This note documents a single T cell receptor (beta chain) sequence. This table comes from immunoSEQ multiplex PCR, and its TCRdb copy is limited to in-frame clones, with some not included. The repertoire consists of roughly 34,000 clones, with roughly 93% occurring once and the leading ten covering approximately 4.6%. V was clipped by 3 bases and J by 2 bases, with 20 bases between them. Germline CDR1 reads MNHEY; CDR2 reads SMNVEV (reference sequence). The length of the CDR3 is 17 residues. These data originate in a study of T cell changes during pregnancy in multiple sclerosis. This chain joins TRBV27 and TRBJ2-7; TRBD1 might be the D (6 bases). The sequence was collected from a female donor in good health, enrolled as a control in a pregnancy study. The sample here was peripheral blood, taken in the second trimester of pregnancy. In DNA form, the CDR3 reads TGTGCCAGCAGTTTTAGGTGGGATACGGACAGAGCCTACGAGCAGTACTTC. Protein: CASSFRWDTDRAYEQYF.